These 28 T cell receptor beta chains share one sample of origin, sequenced in a study of T-cell reconstitution after alpha-beta-depleted transplantation in children. Construction of the TCRbeta library involved unique molecular identifiers. TCRdb re-analysed the PCR reads in MiXCR, keeping a single row per CDR3 protein. In the table there are almost 600,000 distinct CDR3 sequences, over 20% of which are singletons. The source was PBMCs, collected before TCRalphabeta/CD19-depleted stem cell transplant. The source of these receptors is a boy younger than two with Wiskott-Aldrich syndrome, due to receive a stem cell transplant.

The table lists this clonotype with a few counts. The genes are TRBV12-3 or TRBV12-4 and TRBJ2-3; 10 bases are shared with TRBD2. The CDR3 has 20 amino acids. J gave up 1 base and V 4 bases, and 17 bases lay outside the gene matches. CDR3: CASSSGRLAGVGGRTDTQYF. DNA of the CDR3: TGTGCCAGCAGTTCCGGGAGGCTAGCGGGAGTTGGGGGACGCACAGATACGCAGTATTTT.

This clonotype came up a few times. The chain is built from TRBV5-1 and TRBJ2-1; D not certain. V lost 3 bases and J 2 bases, leaving 9 bases between the germline ends. The CDR3 runs to 14 residues. Germline V gene data show CDR1 as SGHRS and CDR2 as YFSETQ. CDR3 nucleotide sequence: TGCGCCAGCAGCTCGGCAGGAGCCTACAATGAGCAGTTCTTC. Translation gives CASSSAGAYNEQFF.

This clonotype was counted only a few times. The rearrangement joins TRBV10-3 to TRBJ2-7; 9 nucleotides align to TRBD2. Germline loops: CDR1 ENHRY, CDR2 SYGVKD. The CDR3 covers 15 residues. Germline trimming cut 2 bases from V and 2 bases from J; bases unmatched to any gene: 4. The DNA of the CDR3 is TGTGCCATCAGTGAGAGTAGCGGGAGACCCTACGAGCAGTACTTC. Protein sequence: CAISESSGRPYEQYF.

This clonotype was detected only a few times. The chain is built from TRBV9 and TRBJ2-2, with D uncertain. The germline V gene encodes CDR1 SGDLS and CDR2 YYNGEE. V was pared by 0 bases and J by 2 bases, with 8 bases between. The CDR3 contains 15 residues. The chain's CDR3 is CASSVELSNTGELFF. The CDR3 DNA reads TGTGCCAGCAGCGTAGAGCTTAGTAACACCGGGGAGCTGTTTTTT.

This clonotype was seen a few times. The gene calls are TRBV5-4 and TRBJ2-2, with a tentative D call TRBD1 (6 bases). CDR1 is SGHNT and CDR2 is YYREEE in the germline V gene (reference sequence). This CDR3 comprises 15 residues. The V end was cut by 4 bases, the J end by 2 bases, with 12 bases between. The CDR3: CASSPRTDNTGELFF. The CDR3 DNA reads as TGTGCCAGCAGCCCCAGGACAGATAACACCGGGGAGCTGTTTTTT.

This clonotype was counted a few times. The chain links TRBV5-1 to TRBJ2-2, with TRBD2 matching over 12 bases. With 0 bases clipped from V and 3 bases from J, the junction kept 9 bases outside the gene matches. The germline V gene encodes CDR1 SGHRS and CDR2 YFSETQ. This CDR3 has 19 residues. The CDR3: CASSLGVLAGGPDTGELFF. CDR3 DNA sequence: TGCGCCAGCAGCTTGGGTGTGCTAGCGGGAGGGCCCGACACCGGGGAGCTGTTTTTT.

This clonotype appeared a few times. The genes are TRBV10-3 and TRBJ2-5; perhaps TRBD1 as D (6 bases). This CDR3 is 18 amino acids long. Trimming took off 0 bases at V and 5 bases at J, with 22 bases between the two ends. The germline gives CDR1 ENHRY, CDR2 SYGVKD. CDR3 coding DNA: TGTGCCATCAGTGAGTCGAGTTCGTATTCAGGGGAAAGGGAGACCCAGTACTTC. It translates to CAISESSSYSGERETQYF.

The chain combines TRBV7-2 with TRBJ2-7; 9 bases fit TRBD1. The CDR3 consists of 14 residues. Germline CDR1 reads SGHTA; CDR2 reads FQGNSA. V gave up 7 bases and J gave up 3 bases; unmatched junction bases: 7. DNA for the CDR3: TGTGCCAGCACACAACAGGGGGCCGTCTACGAGCAGTACTTC. Its translation: CASTQQGAVYEQYF.

The V call is TRBV2, the J call TRBJ2-1; 7 bases align to TRBD1. The CDR3 is made up of 14 amino acids. The V segment lost 7 bases and the J segment 2 bases; nucleotides outside the gene matches: 5. Per germline, CDR1 SNHLY and CDR2 FYNNEI. The CDR3 bases are TGTGCCAGCATGGGACAGCTTACCTACAATGAGCAGTTCTTC. This codes for CASMGQLTYNEQFF.

This sequence joins TRBV7-9 and TRBJ2-7, with 12 bases lining up with TRBD2. CDR1 and CDR2 (germline): SEHNR, FQNEAQ (reference sequence). The V segment lost 0 bases and the J segment 6 bases; nucleotides outside the gene matches: 0. The CDR3 loop spans 14 amino acids. The CDR3 bases are TGTGCCAGCAGCTTAGCGACTAGCGGGAGCGAGCAGTACTTC. Residues: CASSLATSGSEQYF.

This sequence joins TRBV7-6 and TRBJ2-3, with TRBD2 matching 12 bases. Germline CDR1 and CDR2: SGHVS and FNYEAQ. The length of the CDR3 is 19 residues. V shed 2 bases, J shed 0 bases, and the junction held 9 bases outside the gene matches. CDR3 amino acids: CASSLPSGRASRSTDTQYF. The CDR3 DNA reads as TGTGCCAGCAGCTTACCTAGCGGGAGGGCCAGTAGGAGCACAGATACGCAGTATTTT.

The chain joins TRBV7-6 to TRBJ2-7, with TRBD2 as a possible D gene (6 bases). CDR1 and CDR2 from the germline V gene are SGHVS and FNYEAQ. CDR3 length: 15 amino acids. V was pared by 1 base and J by 2 bases, with 12 bases between. The CDR3 DNA sequence: TGTGCCAGCAGCTTAGGGGGGGTGTTTCCCTACGAGCAGTACTTC. This gives the protein CASSLGGVFPYEQYF.

The chain is built from TRBV5-4 and TRBJ1-6; no definite D call. Trimming shortened V by 2 bases and J by 6 bases, and 9 bases separated the two germline ends. The CDR3 spans 14 residues. The germline V gene encodes CDR1 SGHNT and CDR2 YYREEE (reference sequence). CDR3 in amino acids: CASSLSSLNSPLHF. DNA for the CDR3: TGTGCCAGCAGCTTAAGTAGCCTTAATTCACCCCTCCACTTT. Full variable domain (remainder filled in from reference TRBV5-4 and TRBJ1-6): ETGVTQSPTHLIKTRGQQVTLRCSSQSGHNTVSWYQQALGQGPQFIFQYYREEENGRGNFPPRFSGLQFPNYSSELNVNALELDDSALYLCASSLSSLNSPLHFGNGTRLTVT.

V is TRBV5-1 and J is TRBJ2-7; TRBD1 is a possible D gene (6 bases). The CDR3 spans 18 residues. V was shortened by 1 base and J by 5 bases, with 25 bases between the two germline ends. Germline CDR1 SGHRS, CDR2 YFSETQ. As DNA, the CDR3 is TGCGCCAGCAGCTTGACCGGCTTACGGGGACAATCCGTCAACGAGCAGTACTTC. Translating it yields CASSLTGLRGQSVNEQYF.

The chain is built from TRBV12-3 or TRBV12-4 and TRBJ2-1; D uncertain. The V and J ends lost 3 bases and 1 base respectively, with 13 bases between them. This CDR3 is built from 16 residues. The CDR3 nucleotides are TGTGCCAGCAGTTTGCCCAACCTGGGGTCCTACAATGAGCAGTTCTTC. This codes for CASSLPNLGSYNEQFF.

The chain couples TRBV5-1 to TRBJ2-3; perhaps TRBD2 as D (6 bases). Germline CDR1 and CDR2: SGHRS and YFSETQ. The CDR3 covers 14 residues. V was trimmed by 5 bases and J by 6 bases, leaving 16 bases between them. DNA of the CDR3: TGCGCCAGCAGTACTAGCTTATACGAGGATACGCAGTATTTT. It is translated as CASSTSLYEDTQYF.

V is TRBV12-3 or TRBV12-4 and J is TRBJ2-1; D is undetermined. V lost 5 bases and J lost 4, with 6 bases in between. The CDR3 extends over 12 amino acids. The CDR3 DNA sequence: TGTGCCAGCAGTGCAAGTTACAATGAGCAGTTCTTC. Translated, it gives CASSASYNEQFF.

This rearrangement joins TRBV5-1 to TRBJ2-7, with D possibly called TRBD1 or TRBD2 (7 bases each). V shed 0 bases and J shed 5 bases, with 15 bases lying between them. The CDR3 spans 15 residues. Germline CDR1 and CDR2: SGHRS and YFSETQ. CDR3 sequence reads: CASSLAWGGQNEQYF. In nucleotides, the CDR3 is TGCGCCAGCAGCTTGGCGTGGGGGGGACAGAACGAGCAGTACTTC.

The rearrangement links TRBV9 to TRBJ2-7, with 8 nucleotides matching TRBD1. The V segment lost 4 bases and the J segment 5 bases; nucleotides outside the gene matches: 11. The CDR3 totals 15 residues. Germline CDR1 reads SGDLS; CDR2 reads YYNGEE. The CDR3 reads CASSTTGAGNDEQYF. The CDR3 coding sequence is TGTGCCAGCAGCACGACAGGGGCGGGGAACGACGAGCAGTACTTC.

This chain joins TRBV19 and TRBJ1-2; no clear D gene. Germline CDR1 is LNHDA and CDR2 is SQIVND (reference sequence). The length of the CDR3 is 14 residues. Trimming left V 6 bases short and J 0 bases short, with 11 bases between. CDR3 in amino acids: CASSIARANYGYTF. The CDR3 DNA follows: TGTGCCAGTAGCATTGCCCGAGCTAACTATGGCTACACCTTC.

CDR3 sequence reads: CATSRGQVQETQYF. CDR3 nucleotides: TGTGCCACCAGTCGGGGACAGGTTCAAGAGACCCAGTACTTC. This chain links TRBV24-1 with TRBJ2-5, with 8 bases aligning to TRBD1. J was trimmed by 2 bases and V by 6 bases; bases with no gene match: 4. CDR3 length equals 14 residues. CDR1 and CDR2 (germline): KGHDR, SFDVKD.

This clonotype was observed a few times. V usage is TRBV20-1 and J usage is TRBJ2-1; 14 positions agree with TRBD2. Germline V gene lookup returns CDR1 DFQATT and CDR2 SNEGSKA (reference sequence). The J segment lost 0 bases and the V segment lost 3 bases, leaving 7 bases of the junction unmatched. The CDR3 runs to 18 residues. CDR3 region: CSASGLAGGPISYNEQFF. CDR3 in DNA: TGCAGTGCTAGTGGACTAGCGGGAGGACCAATCTCCTACAATGAGCAGTTCTTC.

V is TRBV10-3 and J is TRBJ2-1, with TRBD2 matching over 7 bases. The CDR3 has 16 amino acids. The J segment lost 0 bases and the V segment lost 2 bases, leaving 4 bases of the junction unmatched. Germline values: CDR1 ENHRY, CDR2 SYGVKD. The CDR3 nucleotides read TGTGCCATCAGTGAGAGCAGCGGGACCTCCTACAATGAGCAGTTCTTC. It codes for CAISESSGTSYNEQFF.

The rearrangement joins TRBV9 to TRBJ2-5; 14 positions agree with TRBD2. J was trimmed by 6 bases and V by 2 bases; bases with no gene match: 3. CDR3 length equals 15 residues. CDR1 and CDR2 (germline): SGDLS, YYNGEE. This CDR3 reads CASSVGLAGAQTQYF. The CDR3 coding sequence is TGTGCCAGCAGCGTGGGACTAGCGGGAGCCCAGACCCAGTACTTC.

This chain links TRBV6-1 with TRBJ1-6; no definite D call. CDR1 MNHNS and CDR2 SASEGT come from the germline V gene. The CDR3 runs to 12 residues. Trimming left V 6 bases short and J 6 bases short, with 6 bases between. The CDR3 loop reads CASRGSNSPLHF. As DNA, the CDR3 is TGTGCCAGCAGAGGCTCTAATTCACCCCTCCACTTT.

The chain joins TRBV9 to TRBJ2-7; a weak D match, TRBD2 (5 bases). This CDR3 has 16 amino acids. In germline, CDR1 is SGDLS, CDR2 YYNGEE. V gave up 0 bases and J gave up 0 bases, with 13 bases separating them. CDR3 loop: CASSVGRGGPSYEQYF. As DNA, the CDR3 is TGTGCCAGCAGCGTAGGGCGAGGCGGGCCCTCCTACGAGCAGTACTTC.

V and J are TRBV9 and TRBJ2-3, with 7 bases identical to TRBD1. Germline V CDR1 and CDR2: SGDLS, YYNGEE. The V segment lost 4 bases and the J segment 2 bases; nucleotides outside the gene matches: 10. The CDR3 covers 16 residues. The CDR3 DNA is TGTGCCAGCAGCCCGAGTGTGGGGACAGTCACAGATACGCAGTATTTT. Amino acids: CASSPSVGTVTDTQYF.

This clonotype was seen more than once but under ten times. The V gene is TRBV10-3, the J gene TRBJ2-1; TRBD2 aligns across 10 bases. This CDR3 has 14 amino acids. The germline gives CDR1 ENHRY, CDR2 SYGVKD. The trim removed 6 bases at V and 4 bases at J, leaving 3 bases unmatched. The CDR3 reads CAIRTSGLYNEQFF. The CDR3 DNA is TGTGCCATCAGGACTAGCGGGCTGTACAATGAGCAGTTCTTC.